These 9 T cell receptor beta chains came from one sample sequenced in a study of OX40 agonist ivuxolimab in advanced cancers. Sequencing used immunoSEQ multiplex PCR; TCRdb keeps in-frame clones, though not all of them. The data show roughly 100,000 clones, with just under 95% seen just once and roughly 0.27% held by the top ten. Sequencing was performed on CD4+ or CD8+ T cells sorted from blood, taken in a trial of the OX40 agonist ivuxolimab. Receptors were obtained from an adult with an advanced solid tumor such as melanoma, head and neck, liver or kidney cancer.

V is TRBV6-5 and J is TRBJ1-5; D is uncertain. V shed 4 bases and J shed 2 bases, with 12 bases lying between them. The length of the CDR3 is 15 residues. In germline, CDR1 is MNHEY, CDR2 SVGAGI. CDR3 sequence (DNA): TGTGCCAGCAGTTTGGTGCGCGTTGGCAATCAGCCCCAGCATTTT. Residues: CASSLVRVGNQPQHF.

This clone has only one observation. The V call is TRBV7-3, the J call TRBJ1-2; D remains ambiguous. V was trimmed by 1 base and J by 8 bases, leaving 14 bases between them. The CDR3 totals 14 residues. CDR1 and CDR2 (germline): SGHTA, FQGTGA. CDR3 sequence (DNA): TGTGCCAGCAGCTTAATCCCTCTAGCTAGGGGCTACACCTTC. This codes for CASSLIPLARGYTF.

The CDR3 DNA is TGTGCCAGCAGCACCCGGGACAGGGTCTTGAGCTACACCTTC. This gives the protein CASSTRDRVLSYTF. This rearrangement joins TRBV6-5 to TRBJ1-2, with 9 bases matching TRBD1. The CDR3 extends over 14 amino acids. Germline V gene sequence: CDR1 MNHEY, CDR2 SVGAGI. The V segment lost 6 bases and the J segment 9 bases; nucleotides outside the gene matches: 11.

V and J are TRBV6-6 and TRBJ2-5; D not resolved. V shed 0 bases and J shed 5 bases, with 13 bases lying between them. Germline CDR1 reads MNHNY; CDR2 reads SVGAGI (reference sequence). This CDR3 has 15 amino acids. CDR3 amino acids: CASSYSTLIGETQYF. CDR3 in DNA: TGTGCCAGCAGTTACTCGACCCTAATCGGGGAGACCCAGTACTTC.

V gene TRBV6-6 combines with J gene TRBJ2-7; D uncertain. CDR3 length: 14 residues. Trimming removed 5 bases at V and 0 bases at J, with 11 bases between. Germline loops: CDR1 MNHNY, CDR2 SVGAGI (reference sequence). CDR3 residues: CASSLPSDSYEQYF. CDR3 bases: TGTGCCAGCAGTCTCCCCAGCGACTCCTACGAGCAGTACTTC.

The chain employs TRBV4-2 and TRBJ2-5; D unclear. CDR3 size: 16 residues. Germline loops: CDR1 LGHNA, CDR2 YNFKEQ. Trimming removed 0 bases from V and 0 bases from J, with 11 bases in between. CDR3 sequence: CASSQEDIRYQETQYF. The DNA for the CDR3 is TGTGCCAGCAGCCAAGAAGACATCAGATACCAAGAGACCCAGTACTTC.

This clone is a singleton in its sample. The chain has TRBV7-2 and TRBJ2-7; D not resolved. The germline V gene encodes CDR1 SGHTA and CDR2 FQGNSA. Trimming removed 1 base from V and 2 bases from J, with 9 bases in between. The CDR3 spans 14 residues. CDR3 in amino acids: CASSLDQNTYEQYV. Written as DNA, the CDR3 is TGTGCCAGCAGCTTAGACCAGAACACCTACGAGCAGTACGTC.

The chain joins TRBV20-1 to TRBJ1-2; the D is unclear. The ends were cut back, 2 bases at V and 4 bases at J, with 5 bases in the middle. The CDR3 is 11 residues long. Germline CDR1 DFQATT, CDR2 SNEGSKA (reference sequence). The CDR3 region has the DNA TGCAGTGCTAGAAGGTTCTATGGCTACACCTTC. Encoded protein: CSARRFYGYTF.

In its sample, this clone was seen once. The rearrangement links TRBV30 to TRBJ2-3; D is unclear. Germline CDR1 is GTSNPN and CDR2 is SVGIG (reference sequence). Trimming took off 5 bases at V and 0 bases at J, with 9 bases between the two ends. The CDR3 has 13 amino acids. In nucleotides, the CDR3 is TGTGCCTGGTTGAAACCTAGCACAGATACGCAGTATTTT. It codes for CAWLKPSTDTQYF. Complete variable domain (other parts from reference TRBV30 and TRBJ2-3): SQTIHQWPATLVQPVGSPLSLECTVEGTSNPNLYWYRQAAGRGLQLLFYSVGIGQISSEVPQNLSASRPQDRQFILSSKKLLLSDSGFYLCAWLKPSTDTQYFGPGTRLTVL.